A single sample gave rise to the 3 T cell receptor beta chains below, sequenced in a study of T-cell reconstitution after alpha-beta-depleted transplantation in children. It was with unique molecular identifiers that the TCRbeta library was prepared. From the PCR reads, TCRdb called clonotypes with MiXCR, one entry per CDR3 protein. The data show some 450,000 distinct CDR3 sequences, about 40% seen once. Sequenced here: PBMCs, sampled before TCRalphabeta/CD19-depleted stem cell transplant. These receptors all stem from a girl aged 2-10 years with aplastic anemia, due to receive a stem cell transplant.

J is TRBJ2-7 and V is TRBV20-1; perhaps TRBD1 as D (5 bases). Deletions cut 5 bases from V and 6 bases from J, with 17 bases between. Germline V gives CDR1 DFQATT, CDR2 SNEGSKA (reference sequence). The CDR3 consists of 13 residues. CDR3 DNA sequence: TGCAGTGCTTCACGCCCTCAGGGCCCCGAGCAGTACTTC. It specifies CSASRPQGPEQYF.

This clonotype has only a few counts. The chain carries TRBV7-6 and TRBJ2-3; D possibly corresponds to TRBD2 (6 bases). Germline V gives CDR1 SGHVS, CDR2 FNYEAQ. The CDR3 runs 19 residues. The V end was cut by 1 base, the J end by 7 bases, with 27 bases between. The CDR3 sequence: CASSLEGGIIPRRDYTQYF. CDR3 DNA: TGTGCCAGCAGCTTAGAAGGCGGGATCATCCCTAGGCGAGATTATACGCAGTATTTT.

This clonotype has only a few counts. The J gene is TRBJ1-5, the V gene TRBV10-3; D ambiguous. Germline V gene data show CDR1 as ENHRY and CDR2 as SYGVKD. The CDR3 loop spans 13 amino acids. Trimming stripped 7 bases from V and 6 bases from J, with 13 bases between. CDR3 in amino acids: CAITPEEAQPQHF. The CDR3 DNA is TGTGCCATCACCCCCGAAGAGGCTCAGCCCCAGCATTTT.